These T cell receptor beta chains were read from a single sample in a study of T cell responses to AZD1222 COVID-19 vaccine. TCRdb's table, derived via immunoSEQ multiplex PCR, lists solely in-frame clones and lacks some. The sample includes approximately 130,000 clones, roughly nine tenths of them seen just once. The starting material was peripheral blood, obtained 28 days after the second AZD1222 dose. These receptor sequences come from an adult who received the AZD1222 COVID-19 vaccine. Each CDR3 is given with its conserved first and last residue. D genes are given only for firm matches. A clone size is listed for some rows: how often the clone was seen (once, few, many), or a class if it is expanded.

d_call: -; clone_size: -; j_call: TRBJ1-5; v_call: TRBV12-3/TRBV12-4; cdr3_nt: TGTGCCAGCAGTTTGGGTATTCTTACCCAGCATTTT; cdr3_aa: CASSLGILTQHF
d_call: -; clone_size: -; j_call: TRBJ2-1; v_call: TRBV30; cdr3_nt: TGTGCCTGGAGTGTACAGTGGGGGCCGCAGTTCTTC; cdr3_aa: CAWSVQWGPQFF
d_call: -; clone_size: -; j_call: TRBJ1-2; v_call: TRBV19; cdr3_nt: TGTGCCAGTACCGTGGACAGCGGAGCTAACTATGGCTACACCTTC; cdr3_aa: CASTVDSGANYGYTF
d_call: -; clone_size: -; j_call: TRBJ2-7; v_call: TRBV7-2; cdr3_nt: TGTGCCAGCAGGTATTCCGGGACCTCAACCTACGAGCAGTACTTC; cdr3_aa: CASRYSGTSTYEQYF
d_call: -; clone_size: -; j_call: TRBJ2-2; v_call: TRBV10-3; cdr3_nt: TGTGCCATCAGTGAGAACACCGGGGAGCTGTTTTTT; cdr3_aa: CAISENTGELFF
d_call: -; clone_size: -; j_call: TRBJ2-7; v_call: TRBV21-1; cdr3_nt: TGTGCCAGCAGCAAAGCCCAGGGTAGCTCCTACGAGCAGTACTTC; cdr3_aa: CASSKAQGSSYEQYF
d_call: -; clone_size: -; j_call: TRBJ2-7; v_call: TRBV9; cdr3_nt: TGTGCCAGCAGCGTTTTCGGGCTGGCAGAGGAGCAGTACTTC; cdr3_aa: CASSVFGLAEEQYF
d_call: -; clone_size: -; j_call: TRBJ2-7; v_call: TRBV5-4; cdr3_nt: TGTGCCAGCAGCGCTGACTACGAGCAGTACTTC; cdr3_aa: CASSADYEQYF
d_call: TRBD1; clone_size: -; j_call: TRBJ2-2; v_call: TRBV11-2; cdr3_nt: TGTGCCAGCACTCGAACCCAGGGGGCGGTCGGGGAGCTGTTTTTT; cdr3_aa: CASTRTQGAVGELFF
d_call: TRBD2; clone_size: -; j_call: TRBJ2-5; v_call: TRBV3-1/TRBV3-2; cdr3_nt: TGTGCCAGCAGCCAAAGGGGACTAGCGGGGGGGCGGAGAGAGACCCAGTACTTC; cdr3_aa: CASSQRGLAGGRRETQYF
d_call: TRBD1; clone_size: -; j_call: TRBJ2-3; v_call: TRBV5-1; cdr3_nt: TGCGCCAGCAGCTCCGGACAGGGCACAGATACGCAGTATTTT; cdr3_aa: CASSSGQGTDTQYF
d_call: -; clone_size: -; j_call: TRBJ1-3; v_call: TRBV6-1; cdr3_nt: TGTGCCAGCACCCGACCCGAGGCTGGAAACACCATATATTTT; cdr3_aa: CASTRPEAGNTIYF
d_call: -; clone_size: -; j_call: TRBJ2-3; v_call: TRBV6-5; cdr3_nt: TGTGCCAGCACCCCCGAGGGCACAGATACGCAGTATTTT; cdr3_aa: CASTPEGTDTQYF
d_call: TRBD2; clone_size: -; j_call: TRBJ2-3; v_call: TRBV6-6; cdr3_nt: TGTGCCAGCGATAGACTAGCAACATCAGATACGCAGTATTTT; cdr3_aa: CASDRLATSDTQYF
d_call: -; clone_size: -; j_call: TRBJ1-1; v_call: TRBV13; cdr3_nt: TGTGCCAGCAGCTTATTTTCGCAGCCGGACACTGAAGCTTTCTTT; cdr3_aa: CASSLFSQPDTEAFF
d_call: -; clone_size: -; j_call: TRBJ2-2; v_call: TRBV29-1; cdr3_nt: TGCAGCGTGCGACGGCCGAACACCGGGGAGCTGTTTTTT; cdr3_aa: CSVRRPNTGELFF
d_call: -; clone_size: -; j_call: TRBJ1-3; v_call: TRBV18; cdr3_nt: TGTGCCAGCTCACAGGGACCGTTCCTCTCTGGAAACACCATATATTTT; cdr3_aa: CASSQGPFLSGNTIYF
d_call: -; clone_size: -; j_call: TRBJ1-1; v_call: TRBV7-9; cdr3_nt: TGTGCCAGCAGCCCCCGGACACCTACGAACACTGAAGCTTTCTTT; cdr3_aa: CASSPRTPTNTEAFF
d_call: -; clone_size: -; j_call: TRBJ1-2; v_call: TRBV27; cdr3_nt: TGTGCCAGCAGTCTCCGACCGGGAGACTATGGCTACACCTTC; cdr3_aa: CASSLRPGDYGYTF
d_call: -; clone_size: -; j_call: TRBJ1-1; v_call: TRBV5-6; cdr3_nt: TGTGCCAGCAGCTGGAGGGTTGGGAACACTGAAGCTTTCTTT; cdr3_aa: CASSWRVGNTEAFF
d_call: -; clone_size: -; j_call: TRBJ2-7; v_call: TRBV7-9; cdr3_nt: TGTGCCAGCAGCCCGGCTGAGACAGGCGAGCAGTACTTC; cdr3_aa: CASSPAETGEQYF
d_call: -; clone_size: -; j_call: TRBJ2-5; v_call: TRBV2; cdr3_nt: TGTGCCAGCAGTGTGTCCCAGGGGCAAGAGACCCAGTACTTC; cdr3_aa: CASSVSQGQETQYF
d_call: TRBD1; clone_size: -; j_call: TRBJ2-7; v_call: TRBV11-2; cdr3_nt: TGTGCCAGCAGCTTATCTGTCCAACAGGGGGCAGACGAGCAGTACTTC; cdr3_aa: CASSLSVQQGADEQYF
d_call: -; clone_size: -; j_call: TRBJ1-6; v_call: TRBV5-8; cdr3_nt: TGTGCCAGCATCCTTCGCAATTTCCAAGGCCCAAAACCCCTCCACTTT; cdr3_aa: CASILRNFQGPKPLHF
d_call: -; clone_size: -; j_call: TRBJ1-3; v_call: TRBV9; cdr3_nt: TGTGCCAGCAGCGTGAGGGACTCTGGAAACACCATATATTTT; cdr3_aa: CASSVRDSGNTIYF
d_call: TRBD2; clone_size: -; j_call: TRBJ2-1; v_call: TRBV7-8; cdr3_nt: TGTGCCAGCAGCTTAGATGGGAGGGCGGGAGGTCTGCTCTTC; cdr3_aa: CASSLDGRAGGLLF
d_call: -; clone_size: -; j_call: TRBJ2-2; v_call: TRBV12-3/TRBV12-4; cdr3_nt: TGTGCCAGCAGCTCCGGGTCTCCGGGGGAGCTGTTTTTT; cdr3_aa: CASSSGSPGELFF
d_call: -; clone_size: -; j_call: TRBJ1-6; v_call: TRBV4-1; cdr3_nt: TGCGCCAGCAGCCGCGATGGGAAGGGCCTCTCCTATAATTCACCCCTCCACTTT; cdr3_aa: CASSRDGKGLSYNSPLHF
d_call: -; clone_size: -; j_call: TRBJ1-2; v_call: TRBV2; cdr3_nt: TGTGCCAGCAGTGGGTACGCAAGGGGAGCTGGCTACACCTTC; cdr3_aa: CASSGYARGAGYTF
d_call: -; clone_size: -; j_call: TRBJ1-2; v_call: TRBV3-1/TRBV3-2; cdr3_nt: TGTGCCAGCAGCCAAGGAATAGGGTTTTTCTATGGCTACACCTTC; cdr3_aa: CASSQGIGFFYGYTF
d_call: -; clone_size: -; j_call: TRBJ2-3; v_call: TRBV12-5; cdr3_nt: TGTGCTACCCAGGGGCTGAACACAGATACGCAGTATTTT; cdr3_aa: CATQGLNTDTQYF
d_call: TRBD1; clone_size: -; j_call: TRBJ1-2; v_call: TRBV14; cdr3_nt: TGTGCCAGCAGCCCGCAGACAGGGGCCCCGTTCGATGGCTACACCTTC; cdr3_aa: CASSPQTGAPFDGYTF
d_call: TRBD1; clone_size: -; j_call: TRBJ1-6; v_call: TRBV3-1/TRBV3-2; cdr3_nt: TGTGCCAGCAGTTTCAGGGGGAGAGGTAATTCACCCCTCCACTTT; cdr3_aa: CASSFRGRGNSPLHF
d_call: -; clone_size: once; j_call: TRBJ1-5; v_call: TRBV6-1; cdr3_nt: TGTGCCAGCAGTGTAGAGACACTGCCTGACAGCAATCAGCCCCAGCATTTT; cdr3_aa: CASSVETLPDSNQPQHF
d_call: -; clone_size: -; j_call: TRBJ2-3; v_call: TRBV5-6; cdr3_nt: TGTGCCAGCAGCTGGGCGCGCACAGATACGCAGTATTTT; cdr3_aa: CASSWARTDTQYF
d_call: TRBD2; clone_size: -; j_call: TRBJ2-2; v_call: TRBV7-3; cdr3_nt: TGTGCCTCCCAACCGGGACTAGCGGGGTCCGGGGAGCTGTTTTTT; cdr3_aa: CASQPGLAGSGELFF
d_call: TRBD2; clone_size: -; j_call: TRBJ2-2; v_call: TRBV14; cdr3_nt: TGTGCCAGCAGCCAAGAATCCGGGGGGGCGACCGGGGAGCTGTTTTTT; cdr3_aa: CASSQESGGATGELFF
d_call: TRBD2; clone_size: -; j_call: TRBJ2-7; v_call: TRBV3-1/TRBV3-2; cdr3_nt: TGTGCCAGCAGCCGTCAGGCGACTAGCGGCCCCTACGAGCAGTACTTC; cdr3_aa: CASSRQATSGPYEQYF
d_call: -; clone_size: -; j_call: TRBJ1-5; v_call: TRBV6-2/TRBV6-3; cdr3_nt: TGTGCCAGCAGTTACGTGGGGCAGGGCAATCAGCCCCAGCATTTT; cdr3_aa: CASSYVGQGNQPQHF
d_call: TRBD2; clone_size: -; j_call: TRBJ2-7; v_call: TRBV11-2; cdr3_nt: TGTGCCAGCAGCTTAGATCCCGGGACTAGCCGCAAGTACTTC; cdr3_aa: CASSLDPGTSRKYF